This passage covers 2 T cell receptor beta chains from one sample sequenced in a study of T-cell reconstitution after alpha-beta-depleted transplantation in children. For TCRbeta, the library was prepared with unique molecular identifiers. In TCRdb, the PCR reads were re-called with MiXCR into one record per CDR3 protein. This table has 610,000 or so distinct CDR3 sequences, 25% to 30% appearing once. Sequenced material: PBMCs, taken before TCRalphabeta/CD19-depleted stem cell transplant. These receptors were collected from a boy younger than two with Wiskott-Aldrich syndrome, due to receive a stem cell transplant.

The CDR3 region has the DNA TGCGCCAGCAGCGTAGGGACTAGCAGAGGCGAGACCCAGTACTTC. Protein product: CASSVGTSRGETQYF. The chain carries TRBV5-1 and TRBJ2-5, with 9 bases lining up with TRBD2. Trimming removed 4 bases from V and 5 bases from J; junction bases left unmatched: 9. This CDR3 region has 15 residues. Per the germline V gene, CDR1 is SGHRS and CDR2 is YFSETQ.

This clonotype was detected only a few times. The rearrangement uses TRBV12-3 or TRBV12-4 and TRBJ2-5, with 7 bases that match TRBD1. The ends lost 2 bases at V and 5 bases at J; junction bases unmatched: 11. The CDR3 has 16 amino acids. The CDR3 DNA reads TGTGCCAGCAGTTTATTTGGACAGGCGGTGTCGGAGACCCAGTACTTC. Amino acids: CASSLFGQAVSETQYF.